A selection of T cell receptor beta chains follows, all from one sample in a study of cytotoxic CD8 clonotypes in ibrutinib-treated CLL. Data came from immunoSEQ multiplex PCR; TCRdb stores just in-frame clones and leaves some out. The table records around 20,000 clones, approximately 77% of them present only once. The sequencing here drew on PBMCs, taken before ibrutinib treatment. The receptor source for this set is a human donor with chronic lymphocytic leukemia. CDR3s include the opening cysteine and the closing phenylalanine or tryptophan. A D gene is named only where the DNA matches it firmly. Clone size is given for some rows only: seen once, a few or many times, or a class if the clone is expanded.

.	TRBJ2-7	.	TRBV29-1	CSVGTDEQYF	TGCAGCGTTGGGACAGACGAGCAGTACTTC
.	TRBJ2-6	TRBD1	TRBV7-9	CASSPGTGAGANVLTF	TGTGCCAGCAGCCCTGGGACAGGCGCTGGGGCCAACGTCCTGACTTTC
.	TRBJ2-7	TRBD1	TRBV28	CASSIYGTVHYEQYF	TGTGCCAGCAGCATATACGGGACAGTCCACTACGAGCAGTACTTC
.	TRBJ2-4	.	TRBV9	CASSVEGTQHIQYF	TGTGCCAGCAGCGTAGAAGGCACCCAACACATTCAGTACTTC
.	TRBJ2-1	.	TRBV10-3	CAISESLGKGGSNEQFF	TGTGCCATCAGTGAGTCGCTAGGAAAGGGAGGCAGCAATGAGCAGTTCTTC
.	TRBJ2-5	TRBD1	TRBV7-9	CASTRTGKETQYF	TGTGCCAGCACCCGGACAGGGAAAGAGACCCAGTACTTC
.	TRBJ1-1	TRBD1	TRBV2	CASWTGRKAFF	TGTGCCAGTTGGACAGGACGGAAAGCTTTCTTT
.	TRBJ2-3	TRBD1	TRBV13	CASSPNRQGPDTQYF	TGTGCCAGCAGCCCTAATCGACAGGGTCCAGATACGCAGTATTTT
.	TRBJ1-1	TRBD1	TRBV27	CASSLGQGGTEAFF	TGTGCCAGCAGTCTTGGACAGGGGGGAACTGAAGCTTTCTTT
.	TRBJ1-6	.	TRBV30	CAWSRDLNNSPLHF	TGTGCCTGGAGCAGGGACCTAAATAATTCACCCCTCCACTTT
.	TRBJ1-1	TRBD1	TRBV19	CASGTGVWRSTEAFF	TGTGCCAGCGGAACAGGGGTTTGGCGCAGCACTGAAGCTTTCTTT
.	TRBJ1-2	.	TRBV19	CASSIEAGQGYGYTF	TGTGCCAGTAGTATAGAAGCAGGGCAGGGCTATGGCTACACCTTC
.	TRBJ1-2	.	TRBV19	CATTPSPGGYGYTF	TGTGCCACCACCCCATCCCCGGGTGGCTATGGCTACACCTTC
few	TRBJ1-2	.	TRBV15	CATSSIGGGGYTF	TGTGCCACCAGCTCCATTGGAGGAGGTGGCTACACCTTC
.	TRBJ1-4	.	TRBV7-9	CASSFQGGRPNEKLFF	TGTGCCAGCAGCTTTCAAGGGGGGAGGCCTAATGAAAAACTGTTTTTT
once	TRBJ1-2	.	TRBV5-5	CASSPRYHQGVNYGYTF	TGTGCCAGCAGCCCGAGGTATCACCAAGGCGTAAACTATGGCTACACCTTC
.	TRBJ2-2	.	TRBV25-1	CASLQGGELFF	TGTGCCAGCCTTCAGGGGGGGGAGCTGTTTTTT
.	TRBJ2-1	TRBD1	TRBV15	CATSKGGQGVEEQFF	TGTGCCACCAGCAAGGGGGGACAGGGGGTGGAGGAGCAGTTCTTC
.	TRBJ1-4	TRBD1	TRBV5-1	CASSMDRGLGEKLFF	TGCGCCAGCAGTATGGACAGGGGGTTAGGTGAAAAACTGTTTTTT
.	TRBJ2-7	TRBD1	TRBV5-1	CASSPGDRESYEQYF	TGCGCCAGCAGCCCGGGGGACAGGGAATCCTACGAGCAGTACTTC
.	TRBJ1-2	.	TRBV19	CASSILHGGGGYGYTF	TGTGCCAGTAGTATACTTCATGGGGGCGGTGGCTATGGCTACACCTTC
.	TRBJ1-5	.	TRBV30	CAWSFYNRRDQPQHF	TGTGCCTGGAGTTTCTATAACAGGCGGGACCAGCCCCAGCATTTT